This T cell receptor beta chain was sequenced in a study of regulatory T cells in long-lasting Graves disease. Germline trimming cut 0 bases from V and 4 bases from J; bases unmatched to any gene: 6. This CDR3 has 15 residues. The germline V gene encodes CDR1 DFQATT and CDR2 SNEGSKA (reference sequence). The time point denotes: newly diagnosed GD, antithyroid drugs for less than 3 months. TCR sequences were obtained from RNA taken from PBMCs. Library construction for TCR beta used iRepertoire HTBI primers and Arm-PCR of CDR3 regions. Via MiXCR, TCRdb re-called the multiplex PCR reads, giving one row per CDR3 protein. This sample has approximately 540,000 distinct CDR3 sequences; about 12% occur once, and the top ten carry roughly 8.2%. This clonotype was detected many times. These data also formed part of another study, on T cells in Graves' hyperthyroidism and ophthalmopathy. That report adds: Not enrolled were patients with uncontrolled infection, other autoimmune disease, pregnancy or lactation. TCR CDR3 regions were first amplified by RT-PCR with HTBI primers. Also found in blood were most expanded thyroid clonotypes above 0.001. A model built on 13 V-J features separated ophthalmopathy from stable hyperthyroidism.

This TCR was sampled from a woman aged 30 to 39 with Graves disease. The J gene is TRBJ1-1, the V gene TRBV20-1; TRBD1 matches at 9 bases. This sample comprised peripheral blood mononuclear cells (PBMCs), obtained at new diagnosis, from a patient treated with antithyroid drugs. The CDR3 coding sequence is TGCAGTGCTAGAGATCGAGGGACAGGGTCCACTGAAGCTTTCTTT. Residues: CSARDRGTGSTEAFF.